This entry lists 30 T cell receptor beta chains sequenced from one sample in a study of shared clonotypes between healthy human individuals. The method was immunoSEQ multiplex PCR; TCRdb's version includes in-frame clones alone and lacks a portion of them. Here the sample spans around 1.6 million clones, roughly 98% being singletons. Sequences were obtained from naive CD4+ T cells sorted from blood. Documented subset: CD45RA+ positively selected. The receptors were sampled from a man between 25 and 39 years old in good health.

The chain is built from TRBV18 and TRBJ2-2; 9 bases agree with TRBD1. Germline CDR1 reads KGHSH; CDR2 reads LQKENI. CDR3 size: 15 residues. V trimming: 5 bases; J trimming: 5 bases; junction bases outside the gene matches: 6. The CDR3 nucleotides are TGTGCCAGCTCAACCCGGACAGGGGTGACCGGGGAGCTGTTTTTT. Translated, it gives CASSTRTGVTGELFF.

The rearrangement links TRBV14 to TRBJ2-5; D call uncertain. V was clipped by 0 bases and J by 0 bases, with 8 bases between them. The CDR3 contains 15 residues. CDR1 SGHDN and CDR2 FVKESK come from the germline V gene. CDR3 coding DNA: TGTGCCAGCAGCCAAGATAAGGAGTACCAAGAGACCCAGTACTTC. This codes for CASSQDKEYQETQYF.

This chain links TRBV6-5 with TRBJ2-1; tentative D call: TRBD2 (5 bases). Germline-derived CDR1 and CDR2 are MNHEY and SVGAGI. The CDR3 is made up of 13 amino acids. With 7 bases removed from V and 2 bases from J, the gap between germline ends came to 9 bases. The CDR3: CASTSGTYNEQFF. CDR3 DNA sequence: TGTGCCAGCACCAGCGGTACCTACAATGAGCAGTTCTTC.

The chain uses TRBV28 and TRBJ2-3; D tentatively reads TRBD1 or TRBD2 (6 bases each). This CDR3 contains 15 residues. V shed 2 bases and J shed 3 bases, with 12 bases lying between them. CDR1 MDHEN and CDR2 SYDVKM come from the germline V gene. The CDR3 sequence is CASSLSGGGTDTQYF. Written as DNA, the CDR3 is TGTGCCAGCAGTTTAAGCGGAGGGGGTACAGATACGCAGTATTTT.

This chain links TRBV28 with TRBJ2-7; TRBD1 is a possible D gene (7 bases). The CDR3 loop spans 14 amino acids. CDR1 is MDHEN and CDR2 is SYDVKM in the germline V gene. Trimming left V 4 bases short and J 6 bases short, with 16 bases between. CDR3 sequence reads: CASSSWGDSLEQYF. Written as DNA, the CDR3 is TGTGCCAGCAGTTCCTGGGGGGACAGCCTCGAGCAGTACTTC.

Of note for this clone: The same CDR3 is also encoded by other DNA sequences in this sample. This chain uses TRBV18 with TRBJ2-5; D is undetermined. V was pared by 0 bases and J by 4 bases, with 9 bases between. Per germline, CDR1 KGHSH and CDR2 LQKENI. The length of the CDR3 is 14 residues. The CDR3 loop reads CASSPPSIGETQYF. The CDR3, as DNA: TGTGCCAGCTCACCACCGAGCATTGGAGAGACCCAGTACTTC.

The rearrangement links TRBV19 to TRBJ1-5; 7 bases are shared with TRBD1. Germline CDR1 LNHDA, CDR2 SQIVND (reference sequence). The CDR3 is 16 residues long. V lost 3 bases, J lost 2 bases, and 7 bases stayed unmatched. CDR3 protein: CASSIYPGQGNQPQHF. The CDR3 DNA is TGTGCCAGTAGTATTTACCCCGGACAGGGCAATCAGCCCCAGCATTTT.

The chain links TRBV28 to TRBJ1-6; 8 nucleotides match TRBD1. The CDR3 contains 16 residues. Germline trimming cut 6 bases from V and 8 bases from J; bases unmatched to any gene: 12. Germline V gene lookup returns CDR1 MDHEN and CDR2 SYDVKM. The CDR3 spells CASRLHQGALDSPLHF. The CDR3 DNA reads as TGTGCCAGCAGGCTCCATCAGGGGGCTCTGGATTCACCCCTCCACTTT. Variable domain in full (rest from reference TRBV28 and TRBJ1-6): DVKVTQSSRYLVKRTGEKVFLECVQDMDHENMFWYRQDPGLGLRLIYFSYDVKMKEKGDIPEGYSVSREKKERFSLILESASTNQTSMYLCASRLHQGALDSPLHFGNGTRLTVT.

On this clone: The junction shows a germline mismatch at one end, possibly a read error. The chain joins TRBV7-7 to TRBJ2-5; 10 positions match TRBD1. The CDR3 contains 14 residues. CDR1 SSHAT and CDR2 FNYEAQ come from the germline V gene (reference sequence). The CDR3 bases are TGTGCTAGCAGCTTAGACAGGGGGCACGAGACCCAGTACTTC. It encodes CASSLDRGHETQYF.

The chain is built from TRBV4-2 and TRBJ2-2; no clear D. CDR1 is LGHNA and CDR2 is YNFKEQ in the germline V gene. The CDR3 consists of 17 residues. V was shortened by 1 base and J by 6 bases, with 18 bases between the two germline ends. CDR3 residues: CASSQAGESSFSGELFF. For the CDR3, the DNA is TGTGCCAGCAGCCAAGCAGGAGAGTCCTCCTTCTCCGGGGAGCTGTTTTTT.

The CDR3 spells CASSLFPGLAGGRQETQYF. CDR3 DNA: TGTGCCAGCAGCTTATTCCCGGGACTAGCGGGAGGCCGACAAGAGACCCAGTACTTC. The chain couples TRBV7-2 to TRBJ2-5, with 15 bases fitting TRBD2. Germline V CDR1 and CDR2: SGHTA, FQGNSA. Germline trimming cut 2 bases from V and 2 bases from J; bases unmatched to any gene: 9. This CDR3 contains 19 residues.

V gene TRBV30 combines with J gene TRBJ2-7; D unclear. Germline CDR1 is GTSNPN and CDR2 is SVGIG (reference sequence). Trimming took 3 bases from V and 12 from J, leaving 15 bases between them. The CDR3 runs to 11 residues. The CDR3 loop reads CAWRGSTLSYF. The CDR3 bases are TGTGCCTGGAGGGGATCGACACTCTCGTACTTC.

The J gene is TRBJ2-6, the V gene TRBV28; D gene ambiguous. The CDR3 contains 15 residues. The germline CDR1 and CDR2 sequences are MDHEN and SYDVKM. With 3 bases removed from V and 1 base from J, the gap between germline ends came to 7 bases. DNA of the CDR3: TGTGCCAGCAGTTTTTACCGATCTGGGGCCAACGTCCTGACTTTC. Protein: CASSFYRSGANVLTF.

CDR3 nucleotides: TGTGCCAGCTCACCAAGGGTAGGCCCCAATGAGCAGTTCTTC. It codes for CASSPRVGPNEQFF. The V call is TRBV18, the J call TRBJ2-1, with unresolved D. The germline V and J ends were trimmed by 2 bases and 6 bases, with 11 bases remaining between them. In germline, CDR1 is KGHSH, CDR2 LQKENI. The CDR3 spans 14 residues.

V usage is TRBV11-2 and J usage is TRBJ2-2, with 8 positions matching TRBD2. The CDR3 covers 15 residues. V was clipped by 5 bases and J by 4 bases; unmatched bases: 6. Germline assignment: CDR1 SGHAT and CDR2 FQNNGV. The CDR3 region is CASSPRLAGTGELFF. The DNA of the CDR3 is TGTGCCAGCAGCCCCCGCCTAGCGGGCACCGGGGAGCTGTTTTTT.

The chain employs TRBV29-1 and TRBJ2-1; 11 nucleotides line up with TRBD2. This CDR3 has 15 residues. V gave up 7 bases and J gave up 5 bases; unmatched junction bases: 10. CDR1 and CDR2 (germline): SQVTM, ANQGSEA. The DNA of the CDR3 is TGCAGCGGCCTGGGACTAGCGGAAATAAACAATGAGCAGTTCTTC. It encodes CSGLGLAEINNEQFF.

The chain has TRBV27 and TRBJ2-3, with D perhaps TRBD1 (6 bases). The V end was cut by 6 bases, the J end by 1 base, with 14 bases between. Germline-derived CDR1 and CDR2 are MNHEY and SMNVEV (reference sequence). The CDR3 covers 15 residues. The DNA for the CDR3 is TGTGCCAGCAGCCCCGGGACACGAGGCACAGATACGCAGTATTTT. The encoded protein is CASSPGTRGTDTQYF.

CDR3 amino acids: CASSLADRGGTDTQYF. CDR3 coding DNA: TGCGCCAGCAGCTTGGCCGACAGGGGTGGAACAGATACGCAGTATTTT. V gene TRBV5-1 combines with J gene TRBJ2-3; 8 nucleotides align to TRBD1. CDR3 size: 16 residues. Trimming cost V 0 bases and J 3 bases; bases outside gene matches: 6. From germline, CDR1 is SGHRS and CDR2 YFSETQ.

The chain recombines TRBV7-6 with TRBJ1-2; D remains unclear. V was clipped by 2 bases and J by 2 bases, with 12 bases between them. The CDR3 consists of 15 residues. CDR1 SGHVS and CDR2 FNYEAQ come from the germline V gene. CDR3 nucleotide sequence: TGTGCCAGCAGCTTATTCCAGGACCCGAACTATGGCTACACCTTC. This codes for CASSLFQDPNYGYTF.

This chain connects TRBV15 to TRBJ1-2; 8 nucleotides match TRBD1. Per the germline V gene, CDR1 is LNHNV and CDR2 is YYDKDF (reference sequence). Trimming removed 1 base from V and 5 bases from J; junction bases left unmatched: 9. The CDR3 totals 16 residues. CDR3 bases: TGTGCCACCAGCAGAGGGGGGTCAGGGGGCGCTTATGGCTACACCTTC. Protein: CATSRGGSGGAYGYTF.

This clone was observed once. The chain joins TRBV7-9 to TRBJ2-7, with D perhaps given as TRBD1 or TRBD2 (5 bases each). Trimming shortened V by 5 bases and J by 9 bases, and 26 bases separated the two germline ends. The germline CDR1 and CDR2 sequences are SEHNR and FQNEAQ (reference sequence). The CDR3 is 16 residues long. In DNA form, the CDR3 reads TGTGCCAGCAGCCCTCTAGGGGAGCGTACTACATCGTTGCAGTACTTC. This codes for CASSPLGERTTSLQYF.

This chain uses TRBV9 with TRBJ1-5; no definite D call. This CDR3 comprises 15 residues. Trimming removed 3 bases at V and 1 base at J, with 11 bases between. Germline CDR1 and CDR2: SGDLS and YYNGEE. CDR3 bases: TGTGCCAGCAGCGCCGGCGTGGGGAGCAATCAGCCCCAGCATTTT. It is translated as CASSAGVGSNQPQHF.

The chain employs TRBV11-2 and TRBJ2-1, with D possibly TRBD1 on 6 matching bases. V dropped 7 bases and J dropped 0 bases, with 16 bases sitting between them. The CDR3 is 16 residues long. CDR1 and CDR2 (germline): SGHAT, FQNNGV. The CDR3 region has the DNA TGTGCCAGCAACGACAGGAGGCAAAGCTCCTACAATGAGCAGTTCTTC. Translation gives CASNDRRQSSYNEQFF. Drawing the rest from reference TRBV11-2 and TRBJ2-1, the complete variable domain is EAGVAQSPRYKIIEKRQSVAFWCNPISGHATLYWYQQILGQGPKLLIQFQNNGVVDDSQLPKDRFSAERLKGVDSTLKIQPAKLEDSAVYLCASNDRRQSSYNEQFFGPGTRLTVL.

This clone was picked up one time. The chain uses TRBV6-6 and TRBJ1-1; D not certain. This CDR3 comprises 15 residues. Germline CDR1 reads MNHNY; CDR2 reads SVGAGI (reference sequence). Trimming shortened V by 2 bases and J by 1 base, and 11 bases separated the two germline ends. This chain's CDR3 is CASSYLLTENTEAFF. CDR3 sequence (DNA): TGTGCCAGCAGTTACCTCTTAACAGAGAACACTGAAGCTTTCTTT.

CDR3 in amino acids: CASSLIFPGELFF. CDR3 nucleotides: TGTGCCAGCAGCTTAATTTTTCCCGGGGAGCTGTTTTTT. V and J are TRBV7-9 and TRBJ2-2; D remains unclear. V shed 2 bases and J shed 6 bases, with 7 bases lying between them. The CDR3 contains 13 residues. CDR1 and CDR2 from the germline V gene are SEHNR and FQNEAQ (reference sequence).

The chain is built from TRBV11-3 and TRBJ2-2; tentatively, D is TRBD1 (5 bases). The germline gives CDR1 SGHNT, CDR2 YENEEA. Trimming pared 1 base from V and 4 bases from J, leaving 10 bases between. This CDR3 has 15 amino acids. The CDR3 loop reads CASSLGGRVTGELFF. The CDR3 DNA reads TGTGCCAGCAGCTTAGGCGGCAGGGTCACCGGGGAGCTGTTTTTT.

J is TRBJ2-1 and V is TRBV6-1; D perhaps matches TRBD2 (6 bases). The V end lost 4 bases, the J end lost 7 bases, and 20 bases lay between the germline ends. The CDR3 has 16 residues. Germline V gives CDR1 MNHNS, CDR2 SASEGT. The CDR3 spells CASSARLASARNEQFF. The CDR3 DNA follows: TGTGCCAGCAGTGCCCGTTTGGCTAGCGCTCGGAATGAGCAGTTCTTC.

About this clone itself: A much larger clone lies one base from this, so it may be a read error. The chain joins TRBV5-1 to TRBJ2-3, with D uncertain. Trimming shortened V by 0 bases and J by 6 bases, and 2 bases separated the two germline ends. This CDR3 comprises 11 residues. Looked up from germline, CDR1 is SGHRS and CDR2 is YFSETQ. DNA for the CDR3: TGCGCCAGCAGCTTGGACGATACGCAGTATTTT. This codes for CASSLDDTQYF.

There are a few counts of this clone. The J gene is TRBJ2-7, the V gene TRBV5-6; 7 bases match TRBD2. CDR1 and CDR2 (germline): SGHDT, YYEEEE. V trimming: 6 bases; J trimming: 3 bases; junction bases outside the gene matches: 9. The CDR3 is 14 residues long. In DNA, the CDR3 is TGTGCCAGCATTGGGGGAGGGCCCATCTACGAGCAGTACTTC. Its protein is CASIGGGPIYEQYF.

V and J are TRBV5-4 and TRBJ2-7; possibly TRBD1 or TRBD2 for D (6 bases each). Germline V gene lookup returns CDR1 SGHNT and CDR2 YYREEE (reference sequence). Trimming removed 4 bases from V and 5 bases from J, with 19 bases in between. This CDR3 spans 15 amino acids. CDR3 loop: CASSRDAMGGHEQYF. The CDR3 nucleotides are TGTGCCAGCAGCCGGGACGCGATGGGGGGCCACGAGCAGTACTTC. Full variable domain (rest looked up from reference TRBV5-4 and TRBJ2-7): ETGVTQSPTHLIKTRGQQVTLRCSSQSGHNTVSWYQQALGQGPQFIFQYYREEENGRGNFPPRFSGLQFPNYSSELNVNALELDDSALYLCASSRDAMGGHEQYFGPGTRLTVT.